Presented here are 19 T cell receptor beta chains from one specimen sequenced in a study of cytomegalovirus exposure and HLA in healthy donors. Repertoires were generated with immunoSEQ multiplex PCR, while TCRdb's copy carries only in-frame clones and drops some. The repertoire holds approximately 280,000 clones, roughly 85% seen once, with 0.95% to 1.1% in the top ten. Sequencing used PBMCs. These receptors were obtained from a woman under 30 in good health and CMV-seronegative.

This clone is a singleton in its sample. The genes are TRBV4-3 and TRBJ1-3, with 8 bases matching TRBD1. In germline, CDR1 is LGHNA, CDR2 YSLEER. The CDR3 loop spans 17 amino acids. Germline trimming cut 1 base from V and 2 bases from J; bases unmatched to any gene: 7. CDR3 region: CASSQAQGAGAGNTIYF. In DNA, the CDR3 is TGCGCCAGCAGCCAAGCCCAGGGGGCAGGTGCTGGAAACACCATATATTTT.

The table lists this clone with a count of one. The chain combines TRBV19 with TRBJ1-5; 9 bases agree with TRBD1. There are 16 residues in the CDR3. Germline values: CDR1 LNHDA, CDR2 SQIVND (reference sequence). V dropped 5 bases and J dropped 6; count of bases not matched to a gene: 11. The CDR3 is CASSSKPGTGTQPQHF. The DNA of the CDR3 is TGTGCCAGTAGTTCAAAACCCGGGACAGGGACTCAGCCCCAGCATTTT. The variable domain in full, with the rest retrieved from reference TRBV19 and TRBJ1-5, is DGGITQSPKYLFRKEGQNVTLSCEQNLNHDAMYWYRQDPGQGLRLIYYSQIVNDFQKGDIAEGYSVSREKKESFPLTVTSAQKNPTAFYLCASSSKPGTGTQPQHFGDGTRLSIL.

The chain has TRBV11-1 and TRBJ1-3, with TRBD1 as a possible D gene (5 bases). Trimming left V 5 bases short and J 3 bases short, with 14 bases between. Germline V lookup: CDR1 SGHAT, CDR2 FQDESV (reference sequence). This CDR3 region has 15 residues. The CDR3, as DNA: TGTGCCAGCAGCCCTAGGGGCAGCCGTGGAAACACCATATATTTT. Residues: CASSPRGSRGNTIYF.

The chain combines TRBV7-8 with TRBJ2-7; 8 bases agree with TRBD2. The CDR3 is made up of 15 amino acids. Germline V gene lookup returns CDR1 SGHVS and CDR2 FQNEAQ. V dropped 7 bases and J dropped 1; count of bases not matched to a gene: 9. The CDR3 loop reads CASTDSPGGSYEQYF. The CDR3 DNA reads as TGTGCCAGCACCGACTCGCCGGGAGGGTCCTACGAGCAGTACTTC.

The chain has TRBV19 and TRBJ2-1; TRBD1 matches 8 bases. The length of the CDR3 is 16 residues. From germline, CDR1 is LNHDA and CDR2 SQIVND (reference sequence). The V gene end was trimmed by 5 bases and the J gene end by 0 bases; junction bases not matched to a gene: 6. DNA of the CDR3: TGTGCCAGTAGTTGGGGCAGGGGGCTCTCCTACAATGAGCAGTTCTTC. Its protein product is CASSWGRGLSYNEQFF.

The genes are TRBV7-9 and TRBJ2-7; 9 bases line up with TRBD1. CDR1 is SEHNR and CDR2 is FQNEAQ in the germline V gene (reference sequence). J was trimmed by 3 bases and V by 5 bases; bases with no gene match: 8. The length of the CDR3 is 15 residues. The CDR3 coding sequence is TGTGCCAGCAGCGAAACAGGGGGCAGGGTCTACGAGCAGTACTTC. Protein sequence: CASSETGGRVYEQYF. The full variable domain, with the rest looked up from reference TRBV7-9 and TRBJ2-7, is DTGVSQNPRHKITKRGQNVTFRCDPISEHNRLYWYRQTLGQGPEFLTYFQNEAQLEKSRLLSDRFSAERPKGSFSTLEIQRTEQGDSAMYLCASSETGGRVYEQYFGPGTRLTVT.

This chain uses TRBV7-9 with TRBJ2-5; D is possibly TRBD2 (6 bases). The length of the CDR3 is 13 residues. V lost 5 bases and J lost 5, with 12 bases in between. Germline V gene sequence: CDR1 SEHNR, CDR2 FQNEAQ (reference sequence). In DNA form, the CDR3 reads TGTGCCAGCAGCACGACTAGGATGGAGACCCAGTACTTC. Its protein product is CASSTTRMETQYF.

CDR3 protein: CASSFTGGAVYGYTF. CDR3 nucleotides: TGTGCCAGCAGCTTTACAGGGGGCGCAGTCTATGGCTACACCTTC. The chain employs TRBV7-2 and TRBJ1-2, with 9 bases identical to TRBD1. V dropped 3 bases and J dropped 4; count of bases not matched to a gene: 6. Germline V gene sequence: CDR1 SGHTA, CDR2 FQGNSA. This CDR3 is built from 15 residues.

CDR3 nucleotide sequence: TGTGCCTGGAGTGTAAGTAGGACTAGCGGGAACCAAGAGACCCAGTACTTC. Protein product: CAWSVSRTSGNQETQYF. The gene calls are TRBV30 and TRBJ2-5; TRBD2 matches 12 bases. CDR3 length: 17 residues. Trimming removed 0 bases from V and 0 bases from J; junction bases left unmatched: 5. Germline V gene lookup returns CDR1 GTSNPN and CDR2 SVGIG (reference sequence).

The chain recombines TRBV6-1 with TRBJ2-7; 7 bases map to TRBD1. This CDR3 contains 14 residues. Germline V gives CDR1 MNHNS, CDR2 SASEGT. Trimming cost V 6 bases and J 0 bases; bases outside gene matches: 5. CDR3 bases: TGTGCCAGCAGCCGGGACAGATCCTCCTACGAGCAGTACTTC. Its protein product is CASSRDRSSYEQYF.

The gene calls are TRBV27 and TRBJ2-3; 13 bases fit TRBD2. Losses at the gene ends were 2 bases for V and 2 bases for J; bases not matched to a gene: 4. CDR1 MNHEY and CDR2 SMNVEV come from the germline V gene (reference sequence). The CDR3 is 17 amino acids. For the CDR3, the DNA is TGTGCCAGCAGTTTACCGGGACTAGCGGGGCTCACAGATACGCAGTATTTT. Protein sequence: CASSLPGLAGLTDTQYF.

V usage is TRBV10-3 and J usage is TRBJ2-5; 10 nucleotides line up with TRBD1. V lost 1 base to trimming and J lost 4 bases; unmatched junction nucleotides: 9. CDR3 size: 17 residues. Germline lookup yields CDR1 ENHRY and CDR2 SYGVKD. The CDR3: CAISELTGGAEGETQYF. The DNA of the CDR3 is TGTGCCATCAGTGAGTTGACAGGGGGCGCTGAGGGAGAGACCCAGTACTTC.

The chain uses TRBV30 and TRBJ2-1; maybe TRBD2 (5 bases). Germline values: CDR1 GTSNPN, CDR2 SVGIG (reference sequence). The CDR3 has 13 residues. V was trimmed by 8 bases and J by 2 bases, leaving 13 bases between them. CDR3 protein: CAREGSAYNEQFF. The CDR3 nucleotides read TGTGCCCGGGAAGGTTCAGCCTACAATGAGCAGTTCTTC.

The chain links TRBV7-3 to TRBJ2-7, with 8 nucleotides matching TRBD1. The CDR3 loop spans 14 amino acids. The V gene's germline CDR1 is SGHTA and CDR2 FQGTGA. The trim removed 5 bases at V and 2 bases at J, leaving 5 bases unmatched. In nucleotides, the CDR3 is TGTGCCAGCAGCCGCACGACAGGGGCCTACGAGCAGTACTTC. Translation: CASSRTTGAYEQYF.

The genes are TRBV11-2 and TRBJ2-1; tentatively, D is TRBD2 (6 bases). V gave up 3 bases and J gave up 9 bases, with 6 bases separating them. The length of the CDR3 is 11 residues. Germline CDR1 SGHAT, CDR2 FQNNGV. CDR3 nucleotides: TGTGCCAGCAGCTTCGGGGGTGAGCAGTTCTTC. It yields the protein CASSFGGEQFF.

The chain joins TRBV27 to TRBJ1-1, with 8 nucleotides matching TRBD1. The germline gives CDR1 MNHEY, CDR2 SMNVEV (reference sequence). There are 15 residues in the CDR3. Unmatched junction bases numbered 13, after V lost 8 bases and J lost 5 bases. CDR3 DNA: TGTGCCAGCGTAAAAAGACAGGGGAGGGGGACTGAAGCTTTCTTT. It yields the protein CASVKRQGRGTEAFF.

The V call is TRBV11-2, the J call TRBJ2-7; 7 bases align to TRBD1. Germline CDR1 SGHAT, CDR2 FQNNGV. The V and J ends lost 0 bases and 5 bases, in that order; junction bases with no gene match: 7. The CDR3 covers 15 residues. The CDR3 nucleotides are TGTGCCAGCAGCTTAGACTCCAGGGGGTTCCACGAGCAGTACTTC. Protein sequence: CASSLDSRGFHEQYF.

The CDR3 sequence: CASSHRYEQYF. In DNA, the CDR3 is TGTGCCAGCAGCCACAGGTACGAGCAGTACTTC. The genes are TRBV11-3 and TRBJ2-7, with D possibly matching TRBD1 (5 bases). This CDR3 has 11 residues. Trimming took off 5 bases at V and 4 bases at J, with 6 bases between the two ends. Per germline, CDR1 SGHNT and CDR2 YENEEA.

This clone was detected only a few times. V is TRBV6-1 and J is TRBJ1-2, with D maybe TRBD1 (6 bases). Germline assignment: CDR1 MNHNS and CDR2 SASEGT. V lost 2 bases to trimming and J lost 3 bases, with 10 bases between them. CDR3 size: 14 residues. The CDR3 spells CASSEPQGYYGYTF. The CDR3 coding sequence is TGTGCCAGCAGTGAACCACAGGGATACTATGGCTACACCTTC.